The 7 T cell receptor beta chains below come from one sample, sequenced in a study of blood T cell repertoires in COVID-19. The table came from immunoSEQ multiplex PCR; TCRdb's copy has only in-frame clones and leaves some out. The sample has more than 90,000 clones; around 67% are singletons. The sequenced sample consisted of peripheral blood. Receptor source: a woman aged 60-75 years in a cohort sampled during active or convalescent COVID-19.

This chain links TRBV12-3 or TRBV12-4 with TRBJ1-2; D gene ambiguous. The CDR3 sequence is 12 residues long. V was pared by 3 bases and J by 13 bases, with 15 bases between. The CDR3 coding sequence is TGTGCCAGCAGTTTTTCGGTTCGAGGGTGCACCTTC. Protein: CASSFSVRGCTF.

The CDR3 loop is CASSQDVTSGGARNEQFF. The CDR3 bases are TGTGCCAGCAGCCAAGATGTTACTAGCGGGGGGGCCAGGAATGAGCAGTTCTTC. The chain joins TRBV3-1 (or the pseudogene TRBV3-2) to TRBJ2-1; the match to TRBD2 covers 13 bases. V lost 0 bases to trimming and J lost 7 bases; unmatched junction nucleotides: 9. The CDR3 runs to 18 residues. Looked up from germline, CDR1 is LGHDT and CDR2 is YNNKEL (reference sequence).

The table lists this clone with a count of one. The chain joins TRBV6-6 to TRBJ2-2, with 9 bases matching TRBD1. There are 14 residues in the CDR3. J gave up 10 bases and V 5 bases, and 8 bases lay outside the gene matches. CDR1 and CDR2 from the germline V gene are MNHNY and SVGAGI (reference sequence). For the CDR3, the DNA is TGTGCCAGCAGTATACAGGGGGCAGGCATGGAGCTGTTTTTT. The encoded protein is CASSIQGAGMELFF.

This chain links TRBV5-6 with TRBJ2-1, with D unresolved. V lost 0 bases and J lost 6, with 10 bases in between. The CDR3 is 14 residues long. In germline, CDR1 is SGHDT, CDR2 YYEEEE. The CDR3 DNA is TGTGCCAGCAGCTTGGTTGAACTGATCAATGAGCAGTTCTTC. Amino acids: CASSLVELINEQFF.

This clone was picked up a small number of times. The chain employs TRBV7-2 and TRBJ1-5; D is possibly TRBD1 (5 bases). CDR1 is SGHTA, CDR2 FQGNSA, per germline. V lost 1 base and J 2 bases, leaving 15 bases between the germline ends. This CDR3 is 17 amino acids long. The CDR3 coding sequence is TGTGCCAGCAGCTTAGTAGGTCAGGGTCGAGGCAATCAGCCCCAGCATTTT. Translating it yields CASSLVGQGRGNQPQHF.

As to this clone: At one end the junction does not follow the germline gene, possibly because of a read error. The chain joins TRBV6-6 to TRBJ1-1; 7 bases map to TRBD1. This CDR3 region has 13 residues. Germline values: CDR1 MNHNY, CDR2 SVGAGI (reference sequence). The DNA of the CDR3 is TGTGCCAGCAATTACAACCGGGACAGTGAAGCTTTCTTT. It codes for CASNYNRDSEAFF.

This chain links TRBV5-4 with TRBJ2-3, with a possible D match to TRBD2 (5 bases). CDR1 SGHNT and CDR2 YYREEE come from the germline V gene (reference sequence). The CDR3 has 15 residues. V was shortened by 4 bases and J by 2 bases, with 14 bases between the two germline ends. The CDR3 spells CASSKGAGATDTQYF. In nucleotides, the CDR3 is TGTGCCAGCAGCAAGGGTGCGGGTGCCACAGATACGCAGTATTTT. Full variable domain (rest looked up from reference TRBV5-4 and TRBJ2-3): ETGVTQSPTHLIKTRGQQVTLRCSSQSGHNTVSWYQQALGQGPQFIFQYYREEENGRGNFPPRFSGLQFPNYSSELNVNALELDDSALYLCASSKGAGATDTQYFGPGTRLTVL.